This TCR beta chain was recorded in a study of blood T cell repertoires in COVID-19 (dated by TCRdb to 2020 to 2022). At the level of the whole study: Samples from collaborators originated in the United States, Italy and Spain and spanned both the acute and convalescent phases of COVID-19. HLA class I and class II types, where available, came from metadata supplied by the sample provider rather than from assay-based typing. The material from the prospective study consisted of cDNA or gDNA derived from T cells, B-cell-depleted T cells, or PBMCs. A freely available public database, intended as a resource for researchers studying the immune response to SARS-CoV-2, is where the repertoires were released. Samples were obtained from the ongoing ImmuneRACE study (first 160 participants) and from 950 to 1,500 subjects provided by 6 global collaborators. A de-identified subject ID, COVID-19 status, age in years and sex were almost always included in the sample metadata. Subjects who had been exposed to COVID-19, were actively infected with it, or had recovered from it provided the deeply sampled blood TCRbeta repertoires that made up the dataset.

This clone was counted a single time. Its antigen has not been determined. Base-call qualities are not available, and no considerably larger clone is one nucleotide away. Participants in the prospective study were enrolled through a virtual design, were aged roughly 18 to 100 years, and lived in 24 United States geographic areas. Cohort assignment in the prospective study relied on participant-reported clinical history from a screening survey and a study questionnaire. Recovered participants in ImmuneRACE Cohort 3 were defined by two consecutive negative NP/OP PCR tests, clearance by a healthcare professional, or resolution of symptoms. In the prospective study, whole blood, serum and a nasopharyngeal or oropharyngeal swab were collected from each participant by mobile phlebotomists. Over a roughly two-month period, participants in the prospective study had the option of providing additional blood draws and questionnaires. Blood samples from the prospective study were shipped frozen or at room temperature prior to DNA extraction.

The study at large found these results: The amount of clinical and demographic metadata varied by source and participant and was provided uncurated.

TCRbeta CDR3 regions were amplified from genomic DNA by means of the immunoSEQ Assay, a bias-controlled multiplex PCR. The paper's processing steps were these. The number of nucleated cells in each sample was estimated by amplification of reference gene primers within the assay. To quantify the absolute abundance of each unique TCRbeta CDR3 rearrangement, sequence reads were collapsed and filtered. For each sample, productive Simpson clonality was calculated by taking the square root of Simpson's diversity index across productive rearrangements. Entries here come from immuneACCESS through TCRdb and include only in-frame sequences with V and J called. Some clones fail to appear in such tables; in the studies checked, an unresolved V gene covers under half of the shortfall, and the cause of the remainder is unknown. The D gene and trimming were derived from the DNA, and the V and J assignments and clone size from that table. This sample comprises hundreds of thousands of clones, 85% of them detected only once. Together, the top ten hold about 2.5% of the sample.

Its CDR3 holds 13 amino acids, cysteine through phenylalanine. Solely the CDR3 DNA is kept, with 39 bases framed from the first base. V is pared back by 1 base and J by 2 bases, with 7 bases lying between the germline termini. The germline V gene provides CDR1 SGHRS and CDR2 YFSETQ. Recombination linked TRBV5-1 to TRBJ2-7; D gene: possibly TRBD1, on 5 matching bases. The material sequenced was PBMCs or T cells enriched from blood (not recorded which). The origin of this receptor is a woman aged 45 to 65 who had recovered from COVID-19. The encoded CDR3 is CASSLTGTYEQYF. The sequenced DNA is TGCGCCAGCAGCTTGACAGGAACCTACGAGCAGTACTTC.